The present TCR beta chain was sequenced within a study of T cells in localized non-small cell lung cancer. Overall study findings and caveats: Sequencing covered just one tumor region, so heterogeneity cannot be ruled out. Maximal T cell clonality occurred in uninvolved adjacent lung, with tumor ranking below it. Blood T cell density predicted longer survival; adjacent-lung clonality, shorter.

To note about this clone: Its antigen is unknown.

Between the trimmed V and J ends, which lost 4 bases and 2 bases, there was a span of 11 bases. CDR1 is MNHNS, CDR2 SASEGT, per germline. There are 14 residues in the CDR3. The protocol was immunoSEQ multiplex PCR, while the TCRdb copy is restricted to in-frame clones and leaves out a portion. The sample comprises under 7,000 clones, about nine tenths of which are singletons, and roughly 15% rests with the top ten. The V and J genes are TRBV6-1 and TRBJ2-5; TRBD2 is a possible D gene (6 bases). The specimen was peripheral blood, collected before any cancer treatment. The sequence derives from a male donor at least 60 years old with stage I lung adenocarcinoma. For the CDR3, the DNA is TGTGCCAGCAGTGCCGAGACTAGACAAGAGACCCAGTACTTC. This sequence encodes CASSAETRQETQYF.